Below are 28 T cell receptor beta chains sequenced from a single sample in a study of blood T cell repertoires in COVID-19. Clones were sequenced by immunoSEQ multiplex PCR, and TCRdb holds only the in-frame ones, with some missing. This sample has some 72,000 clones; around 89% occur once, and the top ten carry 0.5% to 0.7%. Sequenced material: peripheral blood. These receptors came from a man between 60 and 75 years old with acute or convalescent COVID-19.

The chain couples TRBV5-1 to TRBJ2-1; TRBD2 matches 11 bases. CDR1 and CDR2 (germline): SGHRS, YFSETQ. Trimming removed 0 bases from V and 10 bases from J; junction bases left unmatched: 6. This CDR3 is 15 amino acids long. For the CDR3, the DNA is TGCGCCAGCAGCTTGGCTAGCGGGAGGCAGAGGGAGCAGTTCTTC. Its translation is CASSLASGRQREQFF.

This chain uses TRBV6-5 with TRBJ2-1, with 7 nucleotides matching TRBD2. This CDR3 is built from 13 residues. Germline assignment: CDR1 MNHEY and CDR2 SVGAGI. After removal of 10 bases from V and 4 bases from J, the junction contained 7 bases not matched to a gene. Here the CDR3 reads CATGGLGYNEQFF. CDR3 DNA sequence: TGTGCCACCGGCGGACTAGGTTACAATGAGCAGTTCTTC.

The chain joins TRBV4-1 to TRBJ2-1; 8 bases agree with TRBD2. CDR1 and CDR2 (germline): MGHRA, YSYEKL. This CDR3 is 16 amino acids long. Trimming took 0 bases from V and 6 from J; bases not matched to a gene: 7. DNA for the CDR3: TGCGCCAGCAGCCAAGATATAAGCGGGAGATTCAATGAGCAGTTCTTC. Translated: CASSQDISGRFNEQFF.

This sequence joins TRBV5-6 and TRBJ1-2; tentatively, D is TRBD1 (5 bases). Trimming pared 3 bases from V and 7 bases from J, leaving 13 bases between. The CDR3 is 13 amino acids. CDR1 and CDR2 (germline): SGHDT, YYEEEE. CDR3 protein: CASSWEGFSGYTF. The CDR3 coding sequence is TGTGCCAGCAGCTGGGAGGGGTTCTCTGGCTACACCTTC.

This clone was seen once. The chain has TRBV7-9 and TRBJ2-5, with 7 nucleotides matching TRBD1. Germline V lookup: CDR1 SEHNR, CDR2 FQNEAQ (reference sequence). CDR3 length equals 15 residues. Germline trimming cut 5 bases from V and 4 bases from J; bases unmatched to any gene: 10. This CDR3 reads CASSPQGTAGETQYF. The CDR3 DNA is TGTGCCAGCAGCCCCCAGGGGACAGCCGGAGAGACCCAGTACTTC.

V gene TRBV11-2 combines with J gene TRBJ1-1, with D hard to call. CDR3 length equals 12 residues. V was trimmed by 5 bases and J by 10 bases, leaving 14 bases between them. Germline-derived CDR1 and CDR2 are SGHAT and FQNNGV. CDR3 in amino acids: CASSVAYSGAFF. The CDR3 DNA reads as TGTGCCAGCAGCGTAGCTTACAGCGGAGCTTTCTTT.

This CDR3 is CAITAGGTGELFF. DNA of the CDR3: TGTGCCATCACTGCGGGAGGGACCGGGGAGCTGTTTTTT. This chain joins TRBV10-3 and TRBJ2-2, with 9 bases identical to TRBD2. The V segment lost 7 bases and the J segment 5 bases; nucleotides outside the gene matches: 2. The CDR3 runs 13 residues. Looked up from germline, CDR1 is ENHRY and CDR2 is SYGVKD.

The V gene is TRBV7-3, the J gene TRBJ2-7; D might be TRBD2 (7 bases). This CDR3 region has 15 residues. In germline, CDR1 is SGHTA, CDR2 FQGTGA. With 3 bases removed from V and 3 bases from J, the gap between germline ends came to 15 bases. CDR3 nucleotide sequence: TGTGCCAGCAGCTTGGCTGGGGGGGCCCTCTACGAGCAGTACTTC. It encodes CASSLAGGALYEQYF.

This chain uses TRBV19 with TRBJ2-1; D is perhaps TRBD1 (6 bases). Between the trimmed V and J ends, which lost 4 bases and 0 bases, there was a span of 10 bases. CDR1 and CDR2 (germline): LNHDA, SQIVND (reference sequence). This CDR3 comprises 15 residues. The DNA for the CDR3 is TGTGCCAGTAGTACCACAGGGAGCTCCTACAATGAGCAGTTCTTC. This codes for CASSTTGSSYNEQFF.

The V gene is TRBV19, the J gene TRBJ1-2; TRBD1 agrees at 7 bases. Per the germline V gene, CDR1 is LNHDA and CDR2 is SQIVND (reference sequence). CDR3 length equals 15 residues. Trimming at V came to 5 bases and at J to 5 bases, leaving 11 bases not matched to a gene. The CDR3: CASSPRTGALYGYTF. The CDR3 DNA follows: TGTGCCAGTAGTCCCCGGACAGGAGCCCTTTATGGCTACACCTTC.

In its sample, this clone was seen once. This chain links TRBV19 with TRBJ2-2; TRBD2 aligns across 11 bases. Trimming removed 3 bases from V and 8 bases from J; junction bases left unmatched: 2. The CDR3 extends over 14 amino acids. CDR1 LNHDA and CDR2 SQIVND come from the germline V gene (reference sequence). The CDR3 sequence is CASSMTSGEGELFF. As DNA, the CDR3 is TGTGCCAGTAGTATGACTAGCGGGGAGGGGGAGCTGTTTTTT.

CDR3 DNA: TGTGCCAGCAGGGAGATTACAGGGACTGAGCAGTTCTTC. Residues: CASREITGTEQFF. This rearrangement joins TRBV12-3 or TRBV12-4 to TRBJ2-1, with TRBD1 as a possible D gene (6 bases). The germline V and J ends were trimmed by 6 bases and 9 bases, with 15 bases remaining between them. This CDR3 spans 13 amino acids.

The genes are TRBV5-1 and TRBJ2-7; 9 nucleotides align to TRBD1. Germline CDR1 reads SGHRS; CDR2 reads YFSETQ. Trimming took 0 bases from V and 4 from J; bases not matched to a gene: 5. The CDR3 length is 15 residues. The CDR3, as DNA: TGCGCCAGCAGCTTGGAGGGACAGGGCTATTACGAGCAGTACTTC. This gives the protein CASSLEGQGYYEQYF. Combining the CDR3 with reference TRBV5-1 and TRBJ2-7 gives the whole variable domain KAGVTQTPRYLIKTRGQQVTLSCSPISGHRSVSWYQQTPGQGLQFLFEYFSETQRNKGNFPGRFSGRQFSNSRSEMNVSTLELGDSALYLCASSLEGQGYYEQYFGPGTRLTVT.

This CDR3 reads CASNPSGYSGNTIYF. CDR3 DNA sequence: TGTGCCAGTAATCCAAGCGGATACTCTGGAAACACCATATATTTT. The chain joins TRBV19 to TRBJ1-3; D gene uncertain. V lost 7 bases, J lost 0 bases, and 13 bases lay in between. Germline loops: CDR1 LNHDA, CDR2 SQIVND (reference sequence). The CDR3 runs 15 residues.

The CDR3 sequence is CASSGSGTGGRGYTF. CDR3 in DNA: TGTGCCAGCAGCGGCTCCGGGACAGGGGGCCGTGGCTACACCTTC. This sequence joins TRBV7-9 and TRBJ1-2; TRBD1 agrees at 12 bases. The CDR3 spans 15 residues. V dropped 5 bases and J dropped 7; count of bases not matched to a gene: 8. Germline assignment: CDR1 SEHNR and CDR2 FQNEAQ (reference sequence).

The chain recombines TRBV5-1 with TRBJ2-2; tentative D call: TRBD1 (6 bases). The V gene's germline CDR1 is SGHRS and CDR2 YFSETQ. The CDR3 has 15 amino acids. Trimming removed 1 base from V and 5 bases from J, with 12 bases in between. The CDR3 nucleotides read TGCGCCAGCAGCTTGCTGGACAGTTTAACCGGGGAGCTGTTTTTT. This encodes CASSLLDSLTGELFF.

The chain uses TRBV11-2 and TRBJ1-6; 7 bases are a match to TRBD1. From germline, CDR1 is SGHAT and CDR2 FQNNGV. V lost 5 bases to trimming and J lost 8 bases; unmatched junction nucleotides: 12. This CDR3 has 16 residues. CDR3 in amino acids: CASSTPLGQTYSPLHF. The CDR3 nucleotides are TGTGCCAGCAGCACACCTCTGGGACAGACGTATTCACCCCTCCACTTT.

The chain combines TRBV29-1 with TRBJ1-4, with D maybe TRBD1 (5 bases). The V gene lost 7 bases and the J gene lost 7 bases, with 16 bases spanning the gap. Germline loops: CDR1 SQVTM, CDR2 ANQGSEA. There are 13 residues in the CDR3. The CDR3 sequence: CSGRISQGEKLFF. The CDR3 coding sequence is TGCAGCGGTCGGATTTCTCAGGGTGAAAAACTGTTTTTT.

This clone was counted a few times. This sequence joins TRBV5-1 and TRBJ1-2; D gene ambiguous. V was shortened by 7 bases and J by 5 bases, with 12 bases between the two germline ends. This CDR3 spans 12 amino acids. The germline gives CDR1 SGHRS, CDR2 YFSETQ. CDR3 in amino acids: CASPSGIYGYTF. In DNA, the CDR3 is TGCGCCAGCCCGTCGGGTATTTATGGCTACACCTTC.

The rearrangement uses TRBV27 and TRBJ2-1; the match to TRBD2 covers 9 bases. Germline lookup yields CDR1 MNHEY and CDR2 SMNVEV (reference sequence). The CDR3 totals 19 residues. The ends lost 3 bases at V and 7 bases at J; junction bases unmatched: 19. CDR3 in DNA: TGTGCCAGCAGTTTCTTTTTGGATGTTGCGGGAGGGCCTAGAAATGAGCAGTTCTTC. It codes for CASSFFLDVAGGPRNEQFF.

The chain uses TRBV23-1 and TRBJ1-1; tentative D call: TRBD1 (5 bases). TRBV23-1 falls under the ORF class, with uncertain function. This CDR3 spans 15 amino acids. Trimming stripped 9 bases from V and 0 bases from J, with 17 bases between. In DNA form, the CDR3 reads TGCGCCAGTCCGGGGCCAGGGACTATGAACACTGAAGCTTTCTTT. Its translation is CASPGPGTMNTEAFF.

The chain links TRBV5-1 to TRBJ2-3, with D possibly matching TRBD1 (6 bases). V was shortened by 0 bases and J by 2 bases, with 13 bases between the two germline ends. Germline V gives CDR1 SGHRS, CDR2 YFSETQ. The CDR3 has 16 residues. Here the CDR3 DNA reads TGCGCCAGCAGCTTGGGGGTAGGGGGTCTCACAGATACGCAGTATTTT. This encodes CASSLGVGGLTDTQYF.

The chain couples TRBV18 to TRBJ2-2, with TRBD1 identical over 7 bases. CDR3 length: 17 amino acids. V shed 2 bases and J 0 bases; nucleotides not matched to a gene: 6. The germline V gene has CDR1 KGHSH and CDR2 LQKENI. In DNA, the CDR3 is TGTGCCAGCTCACCATACTGGACAGGACCGAACACCGGGGAGCTGTTTTTT. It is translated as CASSPYWTGPNTGELFF.

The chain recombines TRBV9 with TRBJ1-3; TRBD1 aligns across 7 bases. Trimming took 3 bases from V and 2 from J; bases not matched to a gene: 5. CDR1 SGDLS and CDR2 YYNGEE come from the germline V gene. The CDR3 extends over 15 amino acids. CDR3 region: CASSGNRGAGNTIYF. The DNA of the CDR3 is TGTGCCAGCAGCGGAAACAGGGGAGCTGGAAACACCATATATTTT.

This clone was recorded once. The CDR3 DNA follows: TGCGCCAGCAGCCCAAGAGAAGCGGGGGGGCCAGATACGCAGTATTTT. This codes for CASSPREAGGPDTQYF. The chain combines TRBV4-1 with TRBJ2-3; 10 bases are shared with TRBD2. This CDR3 region has 16 residues. CDR1 and CDR2 (germline): MGHRA, YSYEKL. V lost 4 bases to trimming and J lost 4 bases; unmatched junction nucleotides: 8.

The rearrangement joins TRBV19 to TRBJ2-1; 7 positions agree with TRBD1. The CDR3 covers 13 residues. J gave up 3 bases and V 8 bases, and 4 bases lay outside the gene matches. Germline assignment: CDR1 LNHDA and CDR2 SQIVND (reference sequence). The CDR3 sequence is CASYNRGYNEQFF. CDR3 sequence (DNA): TGTGCCAGTTATAACAGGGGCTACAATGAGCAGTTCTTC.

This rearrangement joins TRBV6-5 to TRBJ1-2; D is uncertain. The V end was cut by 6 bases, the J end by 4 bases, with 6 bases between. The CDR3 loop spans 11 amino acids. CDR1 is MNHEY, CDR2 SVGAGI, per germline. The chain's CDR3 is CASRTGYGYTF. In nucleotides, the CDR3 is TGTGCCAGCAGAACGGGCTATGGCTACACCTTC.

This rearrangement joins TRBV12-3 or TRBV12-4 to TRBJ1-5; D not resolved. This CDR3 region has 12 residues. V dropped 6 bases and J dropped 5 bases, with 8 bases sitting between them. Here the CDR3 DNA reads TGTGCCAGCAGCTCAGATCATCAGCCCCAGCATTTT. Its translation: CASSSDHQPQHF.